The rows below give T cell receptor beta chains drawn from one sample of a study of chemoradiotherapy in HPV16-positive cancers. Using immunoSEQ multiplex PCR, the repertoire was profiled, and TCRdb retains in-frame clones only, with some absent. The profile shows 25,000 to 30,000 clones, nearly 95% of them singletons. The material sequenced was blood, taken from a patient who underwent chemoradiotherapy. These receptor sequences come from a human donor with HPV-associated anogenital cancer. Each CDR3 is given with its conserved first and last residue. A D gene is named only where the DNA matches it firmly. Some rows mark clone size as missing; the rest say once, few, many or name a class of expanded clone.

D | size | J | V | DNA | CDR3
TRBD1 | . | TRBJ1-6 | TRBV18 | TGTGCCAGCTCACCGGGACAGGGTCGGAATTCACCCCTCCACTTT | CASSPGQGRNSPLHF
. | . | TRBJ2-6 | TRBV19 | TGTGCCAGTAACCCCAACGGAGGGCGTTCTGGGGCCAACGTCCTGACTTTC | CASNPNGGRSGANVLTF
TRBD1 | . | TRBJ2-2 | TRBV29-1 | TGCAGCGGGGGGGACAGGAGCGGTCGGGAGCTGTTTTTT | CSGGDRSGRELFF
TRBD1 | . | TRBJ2-5 | TRBV9 | TGTGCCAGCAGCGTCTTAGAGGGGGCTAAAGAGACCCAGTACTTC | CASSVLEGAKETQYF
TRBD1 | . | TRBJ1-5 | TRBV7-9 | TGTGCCAGCAGCTTAGAAACCACCGGACAGGTCCCCCGATCCCAGCATTTT | CASSLETTGQVPRSQHF
. | . | TRBJ1-6 | TRBV19 | TGTGCCAGTCCAGGGTTAGCCTGTTCACCCCTCCACTTT | CASPGLACSPLHF
. | . | TRBJ1-1 | TRBV6-5 | TGTGCCAGCTCCGGACAGACGAACACTGAAGCTTTCTTT | CASSGQTNTEAFF
. | . | TRBJ2-4 | TRBV7-9 | TGTGCCAGCAGCCCAGGGGCAAGCGGTGGCATTCAGTACTTC | CASSPGASGGIQYF
. | . | TRBJ2-7 | TRBV6-1 | TGTGCCAGCAGGGTGGGGGGGACACAAGTCGAGCAGTACTTC | CASRVGGTQVEQYF
. | . | TRBJ1-4 | TRBV9 | TGTGCCAGCAGCGTAGCATACGGAAATGAAAAACTGTTTTTT | CASSVAYGNEKLFF
. | . | TRBJ2-6 | TRBV29-1 | TGCAGCGTTCTTAGGTTGGGGTTTTCTGGGGCCAACGTCCTGACTTTC | CSVLRLGFSGANVLTF
. | once | TRBJ1-1 | TRBV4-1 | TGCGCCAGCAGCCAACAGGGCTACATGAACACTGAAGCTTTCTTT | CASSQQGYMNTEAFF
TRBD2 | . | TRBJ2-2 | TRBV28 | TGTGCCAGCAGACTTAGCGGGGGGGAGAACACCGGGGAGCTGTTTTTT | CASRLSGGENTGELFF
. | . | TRBJ2-2 | TRBV2 | TGTGCCAGCAGCGAATTAAGGGGCCACACCGGGGAGCTGTTTTTT | CASSELRGHTGELFF
. | . | TRBJ2-1 | TRBV18 | TGTGCCAGCTCCCCCGCGAGGGCTACCAAGAACTACAATGAGCAGTTCTTC | CASSPARATKNYNEQFF
. | . | TRBJ2-1 | TRBV7-9 | TGTGCCAGCAGCTTAGGAGGACCCTCCCTTCTCAATGAGCAGTTCTTC | CASSLGGPSLLNEQFF
. | . | TRBJ2-7 | TRBV7-9 | TGTGCCAGCAGCAAAGAGTACGAGCAGTACTTC | CASSKEYEQYF
. | . | TRBJ2-3 | TRBV19 | TGTGCCAGTTCCTCAACTCAGGGGCCAGATACGCAGTATTTT | CASSSTQGPDTQYF
. | . | TRBJ2-1 | TRBV11-3 | TGTGCCAGCAGCTTGAGCAGAACCTCCTACAATGAGCAGTTCTTC | CASSLSRTSYNEQFF
TRBD1 | . | TRBJ2-1 | TRBV7-9 | TGTGCCAGCAGCTACACAGGGGTTGCTGGTGAGCAGTTCTTC | CASSYTGVAGEQFF
. | . | TRBJ2-6 | TRBV4-1 | TGCGCCAGCATGTTGGGGGCGGGTGGGGCCAACGTCCTGACTTTC | CASMLGAGGANVLTF
. | . | TRBJ2-1 | TRBV9 | TGTGCCAGCAGCGACGCGGGAAAGCAGTTCTTC | CASSDAGKQFF
. | . | TRBJ1-1 | TRBV28 | TGTGCCAGCAGTTTTGTAGGGGTCGCACGGACTGAAGCTTTCTTT | CASSFVGVARTEAFF
TRBD1 | . | TRBJ1-2 | TRBV4-3 | TGCGCCAGCAGCCAAGATCGTTGGGACAGGGGGGCGGGTGGCTACACCTTC | CASSQDRWDRGAGGYTF
. | . | TRBJ2-1 | TRBV21-1 | TGTGCCAGCAGCAATAAGACAGGTGGGTTCTTC | CASSNKTGGFF
. | . | TRBJ2-7 | TRBV9 | TGTGCCAGCAGCGTAGCGGGGGCCTACGAGCAGTACTTC | CASSVAGAYEQYF